This T cell receptor (beta chain) was profiled in a study of blood T cell repertoires in COVID-19. Study context: The origin of the acute and convalescent COVID-19 samples was the United States, Italy and Spain.

TCRdb's copy holds only in-frame clones and misses some; the assay was immunoSEQ multiplex PCR. The data show over 200,000 clones, roughly 90% seen once. CDR1 is LGHDT and CDR2 is YNNKEL in the germline V gene (reference sequence). This CDR3 has 14 residues. Between the trimmed V and J ends, which lost 4 bases and 8 bases, there was a span of 14 bases. The receptor was derived from a woman between 40 and 55 years old with acute or convalescent COVID-19. Sample: peripheral blood. The V call is TRBV3-1 (or the pseudogene TRBV3-2), the J call TRBJ2-2; a possible D gene is TRBD2 (6 bases). The CDR3 region is CASSPNVAGGELFF. The CDR3 bases are TGTGCCAGCAGCCCTAATGTGGCGGGGGGGGAGCTGTTTTTT.